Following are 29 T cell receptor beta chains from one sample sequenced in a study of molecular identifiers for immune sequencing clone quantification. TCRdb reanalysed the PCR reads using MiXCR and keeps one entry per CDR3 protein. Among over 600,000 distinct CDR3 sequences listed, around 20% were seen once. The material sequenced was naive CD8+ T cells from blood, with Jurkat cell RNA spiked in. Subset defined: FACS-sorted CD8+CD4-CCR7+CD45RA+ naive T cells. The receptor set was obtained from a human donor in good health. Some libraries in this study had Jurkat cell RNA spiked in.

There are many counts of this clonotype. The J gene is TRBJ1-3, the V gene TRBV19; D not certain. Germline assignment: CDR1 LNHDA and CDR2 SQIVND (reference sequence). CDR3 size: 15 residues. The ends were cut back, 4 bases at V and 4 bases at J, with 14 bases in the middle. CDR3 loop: CASSTLLLDGNTIYF. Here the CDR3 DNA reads TGTGCCAGTAGTACCCTGCTCCTGGACGGAAACACCATATATTTT.

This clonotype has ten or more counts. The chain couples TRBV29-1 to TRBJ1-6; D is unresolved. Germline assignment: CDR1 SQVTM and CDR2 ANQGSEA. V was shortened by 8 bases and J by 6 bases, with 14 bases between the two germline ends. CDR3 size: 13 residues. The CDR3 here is CSPGWFRNSPLHF. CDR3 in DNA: TGCAGCCCCGGCTGGTTTCGTAATTCACCCCTCCACTTT.

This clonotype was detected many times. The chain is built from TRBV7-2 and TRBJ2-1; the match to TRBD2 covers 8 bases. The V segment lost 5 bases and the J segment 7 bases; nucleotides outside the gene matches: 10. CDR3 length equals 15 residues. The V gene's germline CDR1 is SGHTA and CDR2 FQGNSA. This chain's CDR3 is CASSPTSGARNEQFF. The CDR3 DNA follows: TGTGCCAGCAGCCCCACTAGCGGTGCTAGGAATGAGCAGTTCTTC.

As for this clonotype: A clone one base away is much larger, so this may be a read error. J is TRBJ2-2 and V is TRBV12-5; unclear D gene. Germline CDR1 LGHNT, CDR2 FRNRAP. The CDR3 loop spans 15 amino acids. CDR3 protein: CASGLVNGMAGELFF. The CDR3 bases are TGTGCTAGCGGTTTGGTAAACGGAATGGCCGGGGAGCTGTTTTTT.

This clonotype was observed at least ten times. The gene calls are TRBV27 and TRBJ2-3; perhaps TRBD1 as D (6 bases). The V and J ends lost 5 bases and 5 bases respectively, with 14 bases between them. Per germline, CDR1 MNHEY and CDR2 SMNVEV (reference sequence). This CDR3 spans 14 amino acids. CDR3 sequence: CASSPGTSQDTQYF. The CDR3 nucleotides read TGTGCCAGCAGTCCTGGGACATCCCAAGATACGCAGTATTTT.

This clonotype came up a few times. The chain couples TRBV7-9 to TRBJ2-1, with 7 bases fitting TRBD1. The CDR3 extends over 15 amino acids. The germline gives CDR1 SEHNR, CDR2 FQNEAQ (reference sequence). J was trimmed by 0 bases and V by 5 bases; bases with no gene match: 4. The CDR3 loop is CASSTRDSSYNEQFF. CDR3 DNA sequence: TGTGCCAGCAGCACCCGGGACAGCTCCTACAATGAGCAGTTCTTC.

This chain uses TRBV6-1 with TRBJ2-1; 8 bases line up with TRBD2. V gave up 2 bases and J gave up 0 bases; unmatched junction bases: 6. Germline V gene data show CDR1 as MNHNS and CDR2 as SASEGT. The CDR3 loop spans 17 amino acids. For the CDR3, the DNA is TGTGCCAGCAGTGAACGGAAGCGGGAGTACTCCTACAATGAGCAGTTCTTC. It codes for CASSERKREYSYNEQFF.

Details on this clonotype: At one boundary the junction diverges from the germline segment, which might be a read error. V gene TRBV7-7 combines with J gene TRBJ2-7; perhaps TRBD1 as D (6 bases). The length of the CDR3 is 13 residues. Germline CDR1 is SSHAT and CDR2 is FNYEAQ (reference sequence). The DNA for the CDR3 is TGTGCTAGCAGCGACTTACAGGGCGACGAGCAGTACTTC. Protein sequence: CASSDLQGDEQYF.

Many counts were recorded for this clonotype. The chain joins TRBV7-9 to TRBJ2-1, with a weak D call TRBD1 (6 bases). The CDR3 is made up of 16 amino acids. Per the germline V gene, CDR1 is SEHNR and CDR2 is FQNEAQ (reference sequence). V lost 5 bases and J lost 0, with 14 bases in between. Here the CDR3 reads CASSPPQGSSYNEQFF. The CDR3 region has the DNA TGTGCCAGCAGCCCTCCACAGGGAAGCTCCTACAATGAGCAGTTCTTC.

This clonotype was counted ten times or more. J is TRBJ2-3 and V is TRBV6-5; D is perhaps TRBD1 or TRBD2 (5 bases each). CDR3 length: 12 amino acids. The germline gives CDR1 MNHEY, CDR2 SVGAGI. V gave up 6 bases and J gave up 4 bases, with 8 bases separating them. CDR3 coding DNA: TGTGCCAGCAGCTCGGGACCAGATACGCAGTATTTT. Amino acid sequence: CASSSGPDTQYF.

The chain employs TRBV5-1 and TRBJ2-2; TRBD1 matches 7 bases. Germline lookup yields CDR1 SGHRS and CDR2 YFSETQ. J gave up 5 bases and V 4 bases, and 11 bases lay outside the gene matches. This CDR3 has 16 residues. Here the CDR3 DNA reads TGCGCCAGCAGCATACAGGGGCGAGGTATTACCGGGGAGCTGTTTTTT. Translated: CASSIQGRGITGELFF.

The CDR3 region has the DNA TGTGCCAGCAGTTTAAGAACCGGGACCCAGGGCTCCTACGAGCAGTACTTC. Protein product: CASSLRTGTQGSYEQYF. V usage is TRBV27 and J usage is TRBJ2-7, with D perhaps matching TRBD1 or TRBD2 (5 bases each). CDR1 is MNHEY, CDR2 SMNVEV, per germline (reference sequence). The CDR3 covers 17 residues. Trimming removed 2 bases at V and 0 bases at J, with 17 bases between.

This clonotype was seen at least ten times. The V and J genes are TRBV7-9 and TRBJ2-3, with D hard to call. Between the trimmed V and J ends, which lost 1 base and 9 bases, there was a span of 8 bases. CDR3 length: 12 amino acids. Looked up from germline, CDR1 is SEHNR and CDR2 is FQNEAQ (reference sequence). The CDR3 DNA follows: TGTGCCAGCAGCTTAGTGGACGGGACGCAGTATTTT. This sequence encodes CASSLVDGTQYF.

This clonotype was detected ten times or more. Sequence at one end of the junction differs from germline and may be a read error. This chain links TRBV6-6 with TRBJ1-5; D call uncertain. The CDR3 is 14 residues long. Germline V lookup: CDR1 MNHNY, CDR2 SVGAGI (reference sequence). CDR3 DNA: TGTGCCAGCACCCGGAATAAAGGCAACCAGCCCCAGCATTTT. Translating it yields CASTRNKGNQPQHF.

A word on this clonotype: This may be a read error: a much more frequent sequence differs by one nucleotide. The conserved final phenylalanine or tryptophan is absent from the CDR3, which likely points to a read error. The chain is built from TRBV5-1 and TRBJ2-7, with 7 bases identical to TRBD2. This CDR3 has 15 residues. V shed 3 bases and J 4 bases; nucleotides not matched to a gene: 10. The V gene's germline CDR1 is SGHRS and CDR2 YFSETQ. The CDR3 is CASSWGPGAGYEQYS. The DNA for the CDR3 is TGCGCCAGCAGCTGGGGTCCGGGAGCGGGGTACGAGCAGTACTCC.

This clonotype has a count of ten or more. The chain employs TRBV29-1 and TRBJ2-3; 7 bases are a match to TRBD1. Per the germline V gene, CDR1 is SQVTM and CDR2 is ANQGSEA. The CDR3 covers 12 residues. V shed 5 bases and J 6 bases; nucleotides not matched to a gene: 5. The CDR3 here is CSVQGGPDTQYF. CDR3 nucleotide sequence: TGCAGCGTTCAAGGGGGCCCTGATACGCAGTATTTT.

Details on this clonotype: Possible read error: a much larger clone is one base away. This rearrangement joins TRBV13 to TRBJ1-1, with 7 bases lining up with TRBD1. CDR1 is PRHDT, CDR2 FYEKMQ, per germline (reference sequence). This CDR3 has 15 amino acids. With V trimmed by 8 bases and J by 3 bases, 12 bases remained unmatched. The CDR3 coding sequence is TGTGCCAGCGGCATAAAACAGGGGTTGGACACTGAAGCTTTCTTT. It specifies CASGIKQGLDTEAFF.

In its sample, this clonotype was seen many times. CDR3 bases: TGCAGCGTTGGTTATGAGCAGTTCTTC. The encoded protein is CSVGYEQFF. The chain combines TRBV29-1 with TRBJ2-1, with D uncertain. The CDR3 has 9 amino acids. Per the germline V gene, CDR1 is SQVTM and CDR2 is ANQGSEA. V shed 4 bases and J shed 8 bases, with 3 bases lying between them.

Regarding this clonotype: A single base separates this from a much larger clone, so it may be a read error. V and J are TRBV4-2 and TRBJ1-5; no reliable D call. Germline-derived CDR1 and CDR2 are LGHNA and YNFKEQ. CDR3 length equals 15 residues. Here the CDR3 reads CASSQNSPSNQPLHF. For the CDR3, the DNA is TGTGCCAGCAGCCAAAACAGCCCTAGCAATCAGCCCCTGCATTTT.

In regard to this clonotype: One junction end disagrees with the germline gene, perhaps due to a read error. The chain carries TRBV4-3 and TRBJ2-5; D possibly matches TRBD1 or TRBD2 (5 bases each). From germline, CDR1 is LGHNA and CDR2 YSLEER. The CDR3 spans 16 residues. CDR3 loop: CASGQEEGWGQETQYF. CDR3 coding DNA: TGCGCCAGCGGCCAAGAAGAGGGATGGGGGCAAGAGACCCAGTACTTC.

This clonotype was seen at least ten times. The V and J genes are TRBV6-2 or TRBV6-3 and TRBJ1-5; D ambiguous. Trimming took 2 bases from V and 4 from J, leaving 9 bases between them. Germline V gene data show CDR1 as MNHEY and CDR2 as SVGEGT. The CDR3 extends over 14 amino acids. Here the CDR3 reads CASSYDTDNQPQHF. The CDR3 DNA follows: TGTGCCAGCAGTTACGATACAGATAATCAGCCCCAGCATTTT.

The CDR3 protein is CATSPKTSGGADTQYF. CDR3 DNA sequence: TGTGCCACCAGTCCTAAAACTAGCGGGGGTGCAGATACGCAGTATTTT. The gene calls are TRBV15 and TRBJ2-3, with 11 bases identical to TRBD2. This CDR3 has 16 residues. The trim removed 6 bases at V and 4 bases at J, leaving 9 bases unmatched. CDR1 is LNHNV, CDR2 YYDKDF, per germline (reference sequence).

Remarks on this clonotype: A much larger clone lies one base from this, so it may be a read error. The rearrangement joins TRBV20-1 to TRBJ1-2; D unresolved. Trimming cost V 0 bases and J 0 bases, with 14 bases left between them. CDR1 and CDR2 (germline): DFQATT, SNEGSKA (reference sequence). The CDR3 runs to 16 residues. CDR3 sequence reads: CSARENWAPPNYGYTF. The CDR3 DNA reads TGCAGTGCTAGAGAGAACTGGGCGCCCCCTAACTATGGCTACACCTTC.

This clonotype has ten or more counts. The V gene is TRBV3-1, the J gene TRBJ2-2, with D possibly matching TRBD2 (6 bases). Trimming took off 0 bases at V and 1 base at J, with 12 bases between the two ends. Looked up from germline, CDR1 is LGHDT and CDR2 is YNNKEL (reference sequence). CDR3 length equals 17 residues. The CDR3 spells CASSQDLVGRNTGELFF. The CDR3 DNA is TGTGCCAGCAGCCAAGATCTAGTCGGGAGGAACACCGGGGAGCTGTTTTTT.

CDR3 DNA: TGTGCCAGCAGTCCCGAGTTCGATTCACCCCTCCACTTT. It yields the protein CASSPEFDSPLHF. The rearrangement links TRBV12-3 or TRBV12-4 to TRBJ1-6; D is uncertain. The CDR3 spans 13 residues. The V and J ends lost 5 bases and 8 bases respectively, with 10 bases between them.

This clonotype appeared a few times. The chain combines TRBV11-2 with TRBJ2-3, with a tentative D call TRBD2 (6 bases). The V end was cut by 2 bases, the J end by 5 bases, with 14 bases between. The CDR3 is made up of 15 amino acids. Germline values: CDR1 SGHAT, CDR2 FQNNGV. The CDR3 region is CASSLWSGGIDTQYF. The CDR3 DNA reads TGTGCCAGCAGCTTATGGTCTGGGGGGATAGATACGCAGTATTTT.

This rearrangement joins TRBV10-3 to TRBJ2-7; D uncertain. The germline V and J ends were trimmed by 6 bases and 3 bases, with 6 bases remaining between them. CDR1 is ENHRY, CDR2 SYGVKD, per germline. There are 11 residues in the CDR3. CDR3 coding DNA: TGTGCCATCAGCGAAAACTACGAGCAGTACTTC. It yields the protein CAISENYEQYF.

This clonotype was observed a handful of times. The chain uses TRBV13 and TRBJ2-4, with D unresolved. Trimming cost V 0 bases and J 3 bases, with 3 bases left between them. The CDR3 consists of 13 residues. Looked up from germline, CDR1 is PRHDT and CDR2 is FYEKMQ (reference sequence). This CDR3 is CASSLGFKNIQYF. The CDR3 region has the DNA TGTGCCAGCAGCTTAGGATTCAAAAACATTCAGTACTTC.

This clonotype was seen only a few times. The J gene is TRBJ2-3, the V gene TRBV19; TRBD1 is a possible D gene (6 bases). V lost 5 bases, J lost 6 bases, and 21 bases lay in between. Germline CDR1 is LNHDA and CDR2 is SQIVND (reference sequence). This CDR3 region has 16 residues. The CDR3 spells CASSPRGRGSTDTQYF. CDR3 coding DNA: TGTGCCAGTAGTCCTCGTGGCAGGGGTAGTACGGATACGCAGTATTTT.